This passage covers 14 T cell receptor beta chains from one sample sequenced in a study of cytomegalovirus exposure and HLA in healthy donors. PCR was performed using 60 Vbeta and 13 Jbeta primers. Libraries were prepared by immunoSEQ multiplex PCR; TCRdb keeps only in-frame clonotypes and omits some of them. Among 140,000 or so clones listed, roughly 70% were seen once. Specimen: PBMCs. Receptors were obtained from a man aged 18 to 30 in good health and CMV-seropositive.

The J gene is TRBJ2-7, the V gene TRBV29-1; D might be TRBD2 (6 bases). This CDR3 has 11 residues. Trimming shortened V by 7 bases and J by 7 bases, and 14 bases separated the two germline ends. Germline loops: CDR1 SQVTM, CDR2 ANQGSEA. The DNA of the CDR3 is TGCAGCGCACAAAGAGGGAGGGAGCAGTACTTC. Translation: CSAQRGREQYF.

The sample holds a few counts of this clone. The chain carries TRBV7-8 and TRBJ1-1; TRBD1 is a possible D gene (6 bases). The V gene lost 4 bases and the J gene lost 1 base, with 13 bases spanning the gap. The CDR3 length is 15 residues. The germline CDR1 and CDR2 sequences are SGHVS and FQNEAQ. CDR3 amino acids: CASSSPGTTNTEAFF. Written as DNA, the CDR3 is TGTGCCAGCAGCTCCCCCGGGACAACGAACACTGAAGCTTTCTTT.

The CDR3 nucleotides read TGTGCCATCAGTGAATTTCCCGGGACAGGGGGCTTCAATGAGCAGTTCTTC. Its protein product is CAISEFPGTGGFNEQFF. This chain links TRBV10-3 with TRBJ2-1; 12 bases map to TRBD1. The CDR3 is 17 amino acids. Germline CDR1 is ENHRY and CDR2 is SYGVKD. The ends lost 3 bases at V and 6 bases at J; junction bases unmatched: 9.

Worth noting for this clone: Germline is not matched at one junction end, which may reflect a read error. The CDR3, as DNA: TGTGCCAGCAGTGAGCGCCCTCCTACGACAGGGACCGGGAACAAGTCCTTC. This codes for CASSERPPTTGTGNKSF. The rearrangement joins TRBV6-1 to TRBJ1-2; TRBD1 matches 7 bases. The CDR3 spans 17 residues. Germline values: CDR1 MNHNS, CDR2 SASEGT.

This chain joins TRBV6-1 and TRBJ2-7, with D hard to call. In germline, CDR1 is MNHNS, CDR2 SASEGT. The V and J ends lost 8 bases and 1 base respectively, with 6 bases between them. This CDR3 contains 11 residues. The CDR3 reads CASGPSYEQYF. CDR3 nucleotide sequence: TGTGCCAGCGGCCCTTCCTACGAGCAGTACTTC.

With regard to this clone: This same CDR3 is encoded by further DNA sequences in the sample. V gene TRBV5-6 combines with J gene TRBJ1-6; D call uncertain. This CDR3 comprises 12 residues. The germline CDR1 and CDR2 sequences are SGHDT and YYEEEE. V lost 0 bases and J lost 12, with 7 bases in between. CDR3: CASSLGAQPLHF. As DNA, the CDR3 is TGTGCCAGCAGCTTGGGGGCTCAACCCCTCCACTTT.

J is TRBJ1-1 and V is TRBV18; D remains ambiguous. Germline V gene data show CDR1 as KGHSH and CDR2 as LQKENI. The V end lost 6 bases, the J end lost 5 bases, and 16 bases lay between the germline ends. This CDR3 has 14 residues. CDR3 sequence reads: CASSVRQEGTEAFF. The CDR3 DNA sequence: TGTGCCAGCTCGGTCCGGCAGGAGGGTACTGAAGCTTTCTTT.

The rearrangement links TRBV28 to TRBJ2-7; 9 bases agree with TRBD1. The CDR3 runs 17 residues. CDR1 MDHEN and CDR2 SYDVKM come from the germline V gene. After removal of 5 bases from V and 1 base from J, the junction contained 12 bases not matched to a gene. The CDR3 here is CASSRRSRQGVSYEQYF. The CDR3 coding sequence is TGTGCCAGCAGTAGACGGAGCCGACAGGGGGTATCCTACGAGCAGTACTTC.

The V gene is TRBV4-2, the J gene TRBJ2-7; 9 nucleotides agree with TRBD1. CDR3 length equals 16 residues. The germline gives CDR1 LGHNA, CDR2 YNFKEQ. V lost 6 bases and J lost 0; bases outside the gene matches: 9. The DNA for the CDR3 is TGTGCCAGCAGTCGCGAGGGACAGGGAAGCTCCTACGAGCAGTACTTC. It yields the protein CASSREGQGSSYEQYF.

This chain connects TRBV7-3 to TRBJ2-5; D ambiguous. The CDR3 covers 14 residues. In germline, CDR1 is SGHTA, CDR2 FQGTGA. Trimming took off 2 bases at V and 2 bases at J, with 9 bases between the two ends. CDR3: CASSLFEAQETQYF. The DNA for the CDR3 is TGTGCCAGCAGCTTATTTGAGGCACAAGAGACCCAGTACTTC.

The chain joins TRBV5-1 to TRBJ2-5, with D maybe TRBD2 (5 bases). This CDR3 contains 13 residues. V was cut by 7 bases and J by 2 bases, with 12 bases left in between. The germline gives CDR1 SGHRS, CDR2 YFSETQ. CDR3 in DNA: TGCGCCAGCTCCCGGCGGGTTCAAGAGACCCAGTACTTC. Protein sequence: CASSRRVQETQYF.

The chain combines TRBV27 with TRBJ2-7; the match to TRBD2 covers 9 bases. The CDR3 extends over 16 amino acids. The junction had 11 bases not matched to a gene; V was cut back by 5 bases and J by 3 bases. Germline lookup yields CDR1 MNHEY and CDR2 SMNVEV (reference sequence). The CDR3 DNA sequence: TGTGCCAGCAGTCGCAGAGCGGGGGGCATCTTCTACGAGCAGTACTTC. Translated: CASSRRAGGIFYEQYF.

The genes are TRBV19 and TRBJ2-7; 8 bases are shared with TRBD2. The CDR3 covers 14 residues. V shed 5 bases and J 4 bases; nucleotides not matched to a gene: 7. CDR1 LNHDA and CDR2 SQIVND come from the germline V gene (reference sequence). The DNA for the CDR3 is TGTGCCAGTAGTGTAAGCGGGAGCTCGTACGAGCAGTACTTC. This encodes CASSVSGSSYEQYF.

CDR3 sequence reads: CASSFGSLGEAFF. Written as DNA, the CDR3 is TGTGCCAGCAGCTTCGGGAGTTTGGGTGAAGCTTTCTTT. This chain joins TRBV7-3 and TRBJ1-1; D is unclear. The germline V gene has CDR1 SGHTA and CDR2 FQGTGA. CDR3 length: 13 amino acids. V shed 3 bases and J shed 7 bases, with 12 bases lying between them.